This T cell receptor (beta chain) appears in the sequencing data of a study of T cells in Graves' hyperthyroidism and ophthalmopathy. Looking at the study overall: Before treatment of any kind, peripheral blood was taken at initial diagnosis.

It was RNA transcripts that yielded the amplified TCR beta CDR3 regions. During a first-round RT-PCR of the TCR CDR3, the HTBI primer set was used. Using its own MiXCR run on the multiplex PCR reads, TCRdb lists one record per CDR3 protein. The table has under 400,000 distinct CDR3 sequences, approximately 17% seen once. Researchers defined stable Graves' hyperthyroidism as no ophthalmopathy progression within 18 months. Hyperthyroidism was newly diagnosed in patients aged 18 to 65 (duration under 2 months). Patients with uncontrolled infections, other autoimmune diseases, pregnancy or lactation were excluded. The junction had 8 bases not matched to a gene; V was cut back by 5 bases and J by 4 bases. The CDR3 spans 14 residues. Germline CDR1 SGHTA, CDR2 FQGNSA. This clonotype has just a few counts.

Sequenced: blood. This receptor was identified in a man aged 30 to 45 with Graves' hyperthyroidism. The V and J genes are TRBV7-2 and TRBJ2-7, with 7 bases lining up with TRBD1. The CDR3 region has the DNA TGTGCCAGCAGCGGGACAGAGGGATCGTACGAGCAGTACTTC. This gives the protein CASSGTEGSYEQYF. Full variable domain (rest looked up from reference TRBV7-2 and TRBJ2-7): GAGVSQSPSNKVTEKGKDVELRCDPISGHTALYWYRQSLGQGLEFLIYFQGNSAPDKSGLPSDRFSAERTGGSVSTLTIQRTQQEDSAVYLCASSGTEGSYEQYFGPGTRLTVT.